The 9 T cell receptor beta chains listed next were all sequenced from one sample in a study of blood T cells in healthy people across ages. A second PCR, run for roughly 7 to 11 cycles, used a sample-barcoded 5' primer plus a J-beta primer mix. TCRdb processed the 5' RACE reads anew with MiXCR; each CDR3 protein has one entry. Seen here are fewer than 2 million distinct CDR3 sequences, 30% to 40% observed once, and the top ten hold approximately 22%. What was sequenced was blood. The receptors originated from a human donor in good health.

This chain links TRBV7-2 with TRBJ1-5; D possibly corresponds to TRBD1 (6 bases). CDR1 and CDR2 from the germline V gene are SGHTA and FQGNSA. The CDR3 covers 15 residues. Trimming left V 3 bases short and J 1 base short, with 10 bases between. DNA of the CDR3: TGTGCCAGCAGCTTTCAGGGGAGCAGCAATCAGCCCCAGCATTTT. Its protein is CASSFQGSSNQPQHF.

This clonotype was seen only once. The junction shows a germline mismatch at one end, possibly a read error. V is TRBV28 and J is TRBJ2-1, with 8 positions matching TRBD1. This CDR3 contains 13 residues. Germline lookup yields CDR1 MDHEN and CDR2 SYDVKM. CDR3: CASNLNRGYEQFF. The CDR3 DNA follows: TGTGCCAGCAATTTAAACAGGGGGTATGAGCAGTTCTTC.

This clonotype turned up a few times. V is TRBV7-8 and J is TRBJ1-2; D not resolved. The CDR3 is 14 amino acids. Trimming removed 5 bases from V and 2 bases from J, with 12 bases in between. CDR1 is SGHVS, CDR2 FQNEAQ, per germline. The DNA for the CDR3 is TGTGCCAGCAGCCGGACGCAGATAAACTATGGCTACACCTTC. This codes for CASSRTQINYGYTF. The variable domain in full, with the rest retrieved from reference TRBV7-8 and TRBJ1-2, is GAGVSQSPRYKVAKRGQDVALRCDPISGHVSLFWYQQALGQGPEFLTYFQNEAQLDKSGLPSDRFFAERPEGSVSTLKIQRTQQEDSAVYLCASSRTQINYGYTFGSGTRLTVV.

The V gene is TRBV9, the J gene TRBJ2-2; D gene uncertain. The CDR3 sequence is 15 residues long. V was pared by 4 bases and J by 2 bases, with 12 bases between. The germline V gene has CDR1 SGDLS and CDR2 YYNGEE. Here the CDR3 DNA reads TGTGCCAGCAGCTCCAGGACCGCTAACACCGGGGAGCTGTTTTTT. It translates to CASSSRTANTGELFF.

This clonotype has more than one count but fewer than ten. The chain carries TRBV7-2 and TRBJ2-4; 9 positions match TRBD1. The trim removed 4 bases at V and 8 bases at J, leaving 12 bases unmatched. The CDR3 extends over 16 amino acids. Germline V lookup: CDR1 SGHTA, CDR2 FQGNSA. The CDR3 DNA reads TGTGCCAGCAGCTCCCCCCCCCGGGACAGGGTCTACATTCAGTACTTC. It yields the protein CASSSPPRDRVYIQYF.

Many counts were recorded for this clonotype. The J gene is TRBJ2-7, the V gene TRBV7-8, with D uncertain. Germline values: CDR1 SGHVS, CDR2 FQNEAQ. Trimming stripped 5 bases from V and 0 bases from J, with 20 bases between. The CDR3 has 17 residues. CDR3 bases: TGTGCCAGCAGCCCCGAGCCAGCCCTCAAATTCTCCTACGAGCAGTACTTC. Translation: CASSPEPALKFSYEQYF. Looking up the rest from reference TRBV7-8 and TRBJ2-7 gives the full variable domain: GAGVSQSPRYKVAKRGQDVALRCDPISGHVSLFWYQQALGQGPEFLTYFQNEAQLDKSGLPSDRFFAERPEGSVSTLKIQRTQQEDSAVYLCASSPEPALKFSYEQYFGPGTRLTVT.

The CDR3 DNA sequence: TGCGCCAGCAGCTACATGACAGGGGATCAAGAGACCCAGTACTTC. Amino acids: CASSYMTGDQETQYF. The chain carries TRBV5-1 and TRBJ2-5, with 8 bases lining up with TRBD1. Germline CDR1 SGHRS, CDR2 YFSETQ. J lost 2 bases, V lost 3 bases, and 6 bases had no gene match. CDR3 size: 15 residues.

This clonotype has a handful of counts. Germline is not matched at one junction end, which may reflect a read error. The chain carries TRBV11-2 and TRBJ2-3; 8 bases fit TRBD2. The CDR3 runs 14 residues. Per the germline V gene, CDR1 is SGHAT and CDR2 is FQNNGV. DNA of the CDR3: TGTGCCAGCAACTTAGGAGGACTAGCCCGTACGCAGTATTTT. Amino acids: CASNLGGLARTQYF.

V gene TRBV5-1 combines with J gene TRBJ1-4, with 9 bases aligning to TRBD1. The J segment lost 6 bases and the V segment lost 4 bases, leaving 7 bases of the junction unmatched. CDR1 and CDR2 (germline): SGHRS, YFSETQ. The CDR3 length is 15 residues. CDR3 nucleotides: TGCGCCAGCAGCCCCCACGGGGACAGGGATGAAAAACTGTTTTTT. Protein: CASSPHGDRDEKLFF.